Reported below is one TCR beta chain. Its antigen remains unknown. The sample is drawn from a study of cytomegalovirus exposure and HLA in healthy donors. Study summary: Samples from HLA-typed donors yielded about 85 million unique TCRs in an early data release. Genotyping showed around four fifths of hundreds of donors falling in the Caucasian-associated ancestry cluster. Notes on the study in general: Most CMV-associated TCR beta chains were later found to appear HLA-restricted.

CDR1 SGHTA and CDR2 FQGNSA come from the germline V gene. Trimming left V 0 bases short and J 7 bases short, with 16 bases between. This CDR3 comprises 16 residues. The donors gave bone marrow, and they were healthy. Use of 60 Vbeta and 13 Jbeta primers characterized the PCR. Method: immunoSEQ multiplex PCR; TCRdb's copy keeps in-frame clones and lacks some. The repertoire holds 50,000 to 60,000 clones, with around 70% as singletons. This receptor was taken from a man younger than 35 in good health and CMV-seronegative. The sequenced sample consisted of PBMCs. This chain connects TRBV7-2 to TRBJ2-1; D may be TRBD2 (6 bases). The CDR3 DNA reads as TGTGCCAGCAGCTTAGCTTTCGGAGGGGCGCGAAATGAGCAGTTCTTC. The encoded protein is CASSLAFGGARNEQFF.